These 11 T cell receptor beta chains were all obtained from the same sample, sequenced in a study of PD-L1 blockade in urothelial cancer. The time point here: pretreatment peripheral blood. Repertoires were generated with immunoSEQ multiplex PCR, while TCRdb's copy carries only in-frame clones and drops some. The profile covers tens of thousands of clones, with roughly 82% appearing a single time and roughly 6.4% taken by the ten largest. The sample consisted of PBMCs, taken around atezolizumab (anti-PD-L1) treatment. The receptors were sampled from a man aged 60 to 69 with urothelial cancer.

The rearrangement joins TRBV7-3 to TRBJ2-5; D unresolved. V shed 2 bases and J shed 2 bases, with 6 bases lying between them. CDR3 length: 13 amino acids. Germline V gene lookup returns CDR1 SGHTA and CDR2 FQGTGA. The CDR3, as DNA: TGTGCCAGCAGCTTATGGCGGCAAGAGACCCAGTACTTC. Encoded protein: CASSLWRQETQYF.

CDR3 amino acids: CASSETLSGEQYF. In nucleotides, the CDR3 is TGCGCCAGCAGTGAGACCCTCTCGGGGGAGCAGTACTTC. The chain links TRBV10-2 to TRBJ2-7; D perhaps matches TRBD2 (5 bases). Germline-derived CDR1 and CDR2 are WSHSY and SAAADI. The CDR3 runs 13 residues. Trimming took 2 bases from V and 7 from J, leaving 12 bases between them.

This CDR3 reads CASSPGHGNTEAFF. CDR3 bases: TGTGCCAGCTCACCAGGGCACGGGAACACTGAAGCTTTCTTT. The chain uses TRBV18 and TRBJ1-1; no clear D gene. The CDR3 contains 14 residues. V lost 2 bases, J lost 1 base, and 8 bases lay in between. Germline lookup yields CDR1 KGHSH and CDR2 LQKENI. Supplemented by reference TRBV18 and TRBJ1-1, the full variable domain reads NAGVMQNPRHLVRRRGQEARLRCSPMKGHSHVYWYRQLPEEGLKFMVYLQKENIIDESGMPKERFSAEFPKEGPSILRIQQVVRGDSAAYFCASSPGHGNTEAFFGQGTRLTVV.

This clone appeared a single time. This chain links TRBV5-6 with TRBJ1-2; 8 nucleotides align to TRBD1. The germline V gene encodes CDR1 SGHDT and CDR2 YYEEEE. CDR3 size: 13 residues. With V trimmed by 4 bases and J by 7 bases, 6 bases remained unmatched. CDR3 DNA: TGTGCCAGCAGCGCAGACAGGGGTCGTGGCTACACCTTC. It codes for CASSADRGRGYTF.

The chain uses TRBV6-1 and TRBJ1-4; 11 nucleotides match TRBD1. The germline V gene encodes CDR1 MNHNS and CDR2 SASEGT. V lost 7 bases to trimming and J lost 8 bases; unmatched junction nucleotides: 6. The CDR3 sequence is 14 residues long. Written as DNA, the CDR3 is TGTGCCAGCACCCCCGGGACAGGGGGAGAAAAACTGTTTTTT. This translates into CASTPGTGGEKLFF.

J is TRBJ2-7 and V is TRBV7-2; weak D call: TRBD1 (5 bases). Germline CDR1 is SGHTA and CDR2 is FQGNSA. V lost 1 base to trimming and J lost 6 bases, with 10 bases between them. There are 13 residues in the CDR3. DNA for the CDR3: TGTGCCAGCAGCTTAGTTGACAGCCCCGAGCAGTACTTC. Its protein is CASSLVDSPEQYF.

This clone was counted a few times. This chain joins TRBV4-1 and TRBJ2-5; TRBD2 matches 15 bases. This CDR3 region has 18 residues. The V and J ends lost 4 bases and 2 bases, in that order; junction bases with no gene match: 8. The germline gives CDR1 MGHRA, CDR2 YSYEKL. CDR3 bases: TGCGCCAGCAGCCGAGGACTAGCGGGGGGGCCTACACAAGAGACCCAGTACTTC. Translated, it gives CASSRGLAGGPTQETQYF.

The CDR3 here is CATVYRGLNTEAFF. The DNA for the CDR3 is TGTGCCACCGTATACAGGGGATTGAACACTGAAGCTTTCTTT. This rearrangement joins TRBV28 to TRBJ1-1, with 7 bases aligning to TRBD1. This CDR3 is 14 amino acids long. The germline V gene has CDR1 MDHEN and CDR2 SYDVKM. V was clipped by 10 bases and J by 0 bases; unmatched bases: 8.

The rearrangement links TRBV6-1 to TRBJ1-1; D gene uncertain. Germline V CDR1 and CDR2: MNHNS, SASEGT. The CDR3 is 12 residues long. The V and J ends lost 6 bases and 3 bases respectively, with 8 bases between them. In DNA, the CDR3 is TGTGCCAGCAGGCGGGAGTACACTGAAGCTTTCTTT. It codes for CASRREYTEAFF.

The V call is TRBV5-6, the J call TRBJ1-4; TRBD1 agrees at 9 bases. The CDR3 length is 16 residues. Trimming removed 3 bases from V and 3 bases from J; junction bases left unmatched: 6. In germline, CDR1 is SGHDT, CDR2 YYEEEE. Written as DNA, the CDR3 is TGTGCCAGCAGCTCGAGACAGGGGGGACCTAATGAAAAACTGTTTTTT. Translated: CASSSRQGGPNEKLFF.

J is TRBJ1-3 and V is TRBV7-2; D is uncertain. V lost 2 bases to trimming and J lost 0 bases, with 8 bases between them. The CDR3 has 15 residues. Germline-derived CDR1 and CDR2 are SGHTA and FQGNSA. The CDR3 DNA reads as TGTGCCAGCAGCTTATTCGCCAGCTCTGGAAACACCATATATTTT. This encodes CASSLFASSGNTIYF.